What follows are 16 T cell receptor beta chains derived from one specimen sequenced in a study of Ad26.COV2.S vaccination and SARS-CoV-2 variants. The repertoire was sequenced with immunoSEQ multiplex PCR; TCRdb's copy has only in-frame clones and lacks some. The data contain 350,000 to 450,000 clones, about 91% of them singletons. This specimen was peripheral blood, taken after recovery from COVID-19. Receptors were obtained from a human donor who had recovered from COVID-19.

This clone was seen only once. The V and J genes are TRBV6-2 or TRBV6-3 and TRBJ2-3, with 8 bases matching TRBD2. The V and J ends lost 5 bases and 2 bases, in that order; junction bases with no gene match: 6. Germline V lookup: CDR1 MNHEY, CDR2 SVGEGT. The CDR3 extends over 15 amino acids. CDR3 coding DNA: TGTGCCAGCAGTCCAACTAGCGGCCCCACAGATACGCAGTATTTT. It specifies CASSPTSGPTDTQYF.

V gene TRBV27 combines with J gene TRBJ2-7; 9 nucleotides agree with TRBD2. Per germline, CDR1 MNHEY and CDR2 SMNVEV (reference sequence). This CDR3 region has 15 residues. V lost 6 bases, J lost 0 bases, and 6 bases stayed unmatched. CDR3 nucleotide sequence: TGTGCCAGCAGCCCGACTAGCGGAAGCTCCTACGAGCAGTACTTC. Translation gives CASSPTSGSSYEQYF.

V usage is TRBV4-3 and J usage is TRBJ1-2; 7 bases agree with TRBD1. Losses at the gene ends were 5 bases for V and 2 bases for J; bases not matched to a gene: 2. The germline V gene encodes CDR1 LGHNA and CDR2 YSLEER. The CDR3 is made up of 13 amino acids. CDR3 region: CASSKTGNYGYTF. CDR3 DNA sequence: TGCGCCAGCAGCAAGACAGGGAACTATGGCTACACCTTC.

This rearrangement joins TRBV14 to TRBJ1-2; the D gene is possibly TRBD1 (5 bases). Trimming stripped 5 bases from V and 0 bases from J, with 16 bases between. Germline V gene sequence: CDR1 SGHDN, CDR2 FVKESK. CDR3 length equals 16 residues. CDR3 amino acids: CASSYGGGVANYGYTF. CDR3 bases: TGTGCCAGCAGCTACGGGGGGGGAGTAGCTAACTATGGCTACACCTTC.

In this sample, this clone turned up once. V is TRBV19 and J is TRBJ1-5; D not resolved. Germline V gives CDR1 LNHDA, CDR2 SQIVND (reference sequence). The CDR3 is 14 amino acids. V lost 10 bases and J lost 0, with 13 bases in between. This CDR3 reads CATPAESSNQPQHF. CDR3 in DNA: TGTGCCACCCCGGCAGAGAGTAGCAATCAGCCCCAGCATTTT.

This chain connects TRBV7-9 to TRBJ1-1; D is perhaps TRBD1 (5 bases). Trimming took 3 bases from V and 11 from J, leaving 19 bases between them. CDR1 and CDR2 (germline): SEHNR, FQNEAQ (reference sequence). The CDR3 contains 14 residues. DNA of the CDR3: TGTGCCAGCAGCTTTATCCAAGGGAACGGGGGGGCTTTCTTT. Translating gives CASSFIQGNGGAFF. The full variable domain, its missing parts supplied by reference TRBV7-9 and TRBJ1-1, is DTGVSQNPRHKITKRGQNVTFRCDPISEHNRLYWYRQTLGQGPEFLTYFQNEAQLEKSRLLSDRFSAERPKGSFSTLEIQRTEQGDSAMYLCASSFIQGNGGAFFGQGTRLTVV.

This clone appeared a single time. This rearrangement joins TRBV9 to TRBJ2-3; weak D call: TRBD1 (6 bases). The germline V gene has CDR1 SGDLS and CDR2 YYNGEE. CDR3 length: 15 amino acids. The ends were cut back, 3 bases at V and 0 bases at J, with 11 bases in the middle. For the CDR3, the DNA is TGTGCCAGCAGCGCAGGGGAATCAAGCACAGATACGCAGTATTTT. As protein: CASSAGESSTDTQYF.

The rearrangement uses TRBV5-4 and TRBJ2-3; possible D gene TRBD1, 6 bases. This CDR3 region has 15 residues. The ends were cut back, 4 bases at V and 2 bases at J, with 14 bases in the middle. Germline V gene lookup returns CDR1 SGHNT and CDR2 YYREEE (reference sequence). CDR3 protein: CASSAETGYTDTQYF. CDR3 DNA: TGTGCCAGCAGCGCAGAAACAGGGTACACAGATACGCAGTATTTT.

This clone was seen only once. The chain couples TRBV11-2 to TRBJ1-5, with 7 bases that match TRBD1. CDR1 and CDR2 from the germline V gene are SGHAT and FQNNGV. Losses at the gene ends were 4 bases for V and 7 bases for J; bases not matched to a gene: 19. This CDR3 comprises 18 residues. The CDR3 DNA sequence: TGTGCCAGCAGCTCTAGCCTGGGAACAGGGGATCCCAGGCAGCCCCAGCATTTT. This gives the protein CASSSSLGTGDPRQPQHF.

V gene TRBV5-1 combines with J gene TRBJ1-3, with TRBD1 identical over 9 bases. Germline lookup yields CDR1 SGHRS and CDR2 YFSETQ. The junction had 5 bases not matched to a gene; V was cut back by 0 bases and J by 1 base. The CDR3 covers 17 residues. In nucleotides, the CDR3 is TGCGCCAGCAGCTTGGGAACAGGGGGCTTTTCTGGAAACACCATATATTTT. Translation gives CASSLGTGGFSGNTIYF.

The CDR3 sequence is CASSYSRGQLNQPQHF. In DNA form, the CDR3 reads TGTGCCAGCAGTTACTCGAGGGGGCAGCTCAATCAGCCCCAGCATTTT. The chain employs TRBV6-2 or TRBV6-3 and TRBJ1-5; TRBD1 matches at 7 bases. The trim removed 0 bases at V and 3 bases at J, leaving 5 bases unmatched. The CDR3 contains 16 residues. Germline assignment: CDR1 MNHEY and CDR2 SVGEGT.

The chain recombines TRBV6-6 with TRBJ1-1; D unclear. The CDR3 covers 14 residues. Looked up from germline, CDR1 is MNHNY and CDR2 is SVGAGI (reference sequence). V was shortened by 2 bases and J by 1 base, with 8 bases between the two germline ends. CDR3: CASSYGMGNTEAFF. The CDR3 DNA reads as TGTGCCAGCAGTTACGGGATGGGGAACACTGAAGCTTTCTTT.

The chain has TRBV7-2 and TRBJ1-3; D is uncertain. The V end was cut by 1 base, the J end by 8 bases, with 15 bases between. The CDR3 runs 15 residues. In germline, CDR1 is SGHTA, CDR2 FQGNSA. The CDR3 loop is CASSLERREDDTIYF. For the CDR3, the DNA is TGTGCCAGCAGCTTAGAACGGAGAGAGGATGACACCATATATTTT.

The chain has TRBV6-5 and TRBJ2-1; D is perhaps TRBD2 (7 bases). Germline V CDR1 and CDR2: MNHEY, SVGAGI. This CDR3 spans 13 amino acids. Trimming took off 7 bases at V and 7 bases at J, with 14 bases between the two ends. CDR3 nucleotide sequence: TGTGCCAGCACCACGAGGGGGGGAAATGAGCAGTTCTTC. It codes for CASTTRGGNEQFF.

The rearrangement uses TRBV9 and TRBJ1-1, with 7 bases matching TRBD1. The CDR3 loop spans 14 amino acids. Germline CDR1 is SGDLS and CDR2 is YYNGEE. J lost 3 bases, V lost 4 bases, and 6 bases had no gene match. The CDR3 loop reads CASSSRGLDTEAFF. The CDR3, as DNA: TGTGCCAGCAGCTCGAGGGGGCTCGACACTGAAGCTTTCTTT. Full variable domain (rest looked up from reference TRBV9 and TRBJ1-1): DSGVTQTPKHLITATGQRVTLRCSPRSGDLSVYWYQQSLDQGLQFLIQYYNGEERAKGNILERFSAQQFPDLHSELNLSSLELGDSALYFCASSSRGLDTEAFFGQGTRLTVV.

The rearrangement uses TRBV6-5 and TRBJ2-1; 10 nucleotides line up with TRBD1. The CDR3 runs 13 residues. CDR1 and CDR2 from the germline V gene are MNHEY and SVGAGI. With 8 bases clipped from V and 4 bases from J, the junction kept 2 bases outside the gene matches. CDR3 sequence reads: CASWTGGYNEQFF. CDR3 nucleotide sequence: TGTGCCAGCTGGACAGGGGGTTACAATGAGCAGTTCTTC.